The 22 T cell receptor beta chains below come from one sample, sequenced in a study of blood T cell repertoires in COVID-19. Here immunoSEQ multiplex PCR was the method, and the copy in TCRdb shows in-frame clones only, minus some. The table lists about 100,000 clones, 79% of them singletons, with roughly 20% in the top ten. The sequenced sample was peripheral blood. These receptors all stem from an elderly woman with active or convalescent COVID-19.

V usage is TRBV6-6 and J usage is TRBJ1-4, with a tentative D call TRBD1 (5 bases). CDR3 length: 13 residues. Germline V gene sequence: CDR1 MNHNY, CDR2 SVGAGI (reference sequence). The ends were cut back, 6 bases at V and 4 bases at J, with 9 bases in the middle. CDR3 in amino acids: CASRGRVNEKLFF. The CDR3 nucleotides read TGTGCCAGCAGGGGCAGGGTTAATGAAAAACTGTTTTTT.

This clone was counted a single time. The chain couples TRBV28 to TRBJ2-5, with D possibly TRBD1 on 6 matching bases. Per germline, CDR1 MDHEN and CDR2 SYDVKM. V dropped 6 bases and J dropped 6 bases, with 23 bases sitting between them. CDR3 size: 16 residues. CDR3 sequence (DNA): TGTGCCAGCAGGATCCCGGGCCACAGGGACACGCAGACCCAGTACTTC. Protein: CASRIPGHRDTQTQYF.

The V call is TRBV20-1, the J call TRBJ2-5; possibly TRBD2 for D (5 bases). V lost 0 bases, J lost 10 bases, and 9 bases lay in between. Germline values: CDR1 DFQATT, CDR2 SNEGSKA (reference sequence). The length of the CDR3 is 11 residues. The CDR3 sequence: CSARDGRGQYF. In nucleotides, the CDR3 is TGCAGTGCTAGAGATGGACGGGGCCAGTACTTC.

This chain links TRBV5-1 with TRBJ2-3, with 9 positions matching TRBD2. Per the germline V gene, CDR1 is SGHRS and CDR2 is YFSETQ. J gave up 4 bases and V 4 bases, and 13 bases lay outside the gene matches. The CDR3 is 17 amino acids. CDR3 protein: CASSGGIAGESADTQYF. The CDR3, as DNA: TGCGCCAGCAGCGGGGGGATAGCGGGAGAGAGCGCAGATACGCAGTATTTT.

The chain carries TRBV7-3 and TRBJ1-2; a possible D gene is TRBD1 (5 bases). Between the trimmed V and J ends, which lost 6 bases and 3 bases, there was a span of 14 bases. Germline V gene lookup returns CDR1 SGHTA and CDR2 FQGTGA. This CDR3 comprises 14 residues. The CDR3 region is CASSHSGGDYGYTF. The CDR3 DNA reads TGTGCCAGCAGTCATTCCGGGGGGGACTATGGCTACACCTTC. Full variable domain (outside the CDR3, taken from reference TRBV7-3 and TRBJ1-2): GAGVSQTPSNKVTEKGKYVELRCDPISGHTALYWYRQSLGQGPEFLIYFQGTGAADDSGLPNDRFFAVRPEGSVSTLKIQRTERGDSAVYLCASSHSGGDYGYTFGSGTRLTVV.

This chain connects TRBV7-3 to TRBJ2-1; 9 nucleotides match TRBD1. With V trimmed by 6 bases and J by 5 bases, 11 bases remained unmatched. The CDR3 has 16 residues. Germline V gene lookup returns CDR1 SGHTA and CDR2 FQGTGA. CDR3 coding DNA: TGTGCCAGCAGTCCCCCTCCGGGACAGGGAAACAATGAGCAGTTCTTC. Protein product: CASSPPPGQGNNEQFF.

The chain couples TRBV5-6 to TRBJ2-1; the match to TRBD2 covers 12 bases. Unmatched junction bases numbered 5, after V lost 4 bases and J lost 3 bases. The CDR3 extends over 16 amino acids. From germline, CDR1 is SGHDT and CDR2 YYEEEE. The CDR3 DNA reads TGTGCCAGCAGCCCGACGGGACTAGCGGGCTACAATGAGCAGTTCTTC. It specifies CASSPTGLAGYNEQFF.

J is TRBJ1-2 and V is TRBV7-2; TRBD1 agrees at 8 bases. The CDR3 extends over 13 amino acids. Germline trimming cut 5 bases from V and 3 bases from J; bases unmatched to any gene: 2. Germline V gene lookup returns CDR1 SGHTA and CDR2 FQGNSA. The CDR3 DNA is TGTGCCAGCAGCCCGGGACAGGACTATGGCTACACCTTC. Translating it yields CASSPGQDYGYTF.

This clone was seen just once. V and J are TRBV7-8 and TRBJ1-6; D call uncertain. The CDR3 runs to 16 residues. V lost 5 bases to trimming and J lost 7 bases, with 18 bases between them. The germline V gene encodes CDR1 SGHVS and CDR2 FQNEAQ. In DNA, the CDR3 is TGTGCCAGCAGCGTGAGTGCGGGGAGTGTGAATTCACCCCTCCACTTT. Amino acid sequence: CASSVSAGSVNSPLHF.

J is TRBJ2-7 and V is TRBV19, with D maybe TRBD1 (6 bases). Trimming removed 8 bases from V and 5 bases from J, with 16 bases in between. The CDR3 consists of 13 residues. Germline assignment: CDR1 LNHDA and CDR2 SQIVND (reference sequence). This CDR3 is CASQGRLRHEQYF. CDR3 bases: TGTGCCAGTCAGGGGCGGCTGCGCCACGAGCAGTACTTC.

The chain has TRBV29-1 and TRBJ2-5; a possible D gene is TRBD2 (6 bases). V was clipped by 6 bases and J by 6 bases, with 20 bases between them. Germline V gene sequence: CDR1 SQVTM, CDR2 ANQGSEA. This CDR3 has 14 residues. CDR3 nucleotides: TGCAGCGTGCTGGAGGGCGGGAATCGACAGACCCAGTACTTC. It encodes CSVLEGGNRQTQYF.

V usage is TRBV6-1 and J usage is TRBJ2-7; weak D call: TRBD1 (5 bases). From germline, CDR1 is MNHNS and CDR2 SASEGT. The CDR3 spans 15 residues. V was clipped by 2 bases and J by 2 bases, with 13 bases between them. Here the CDR3 reads CASSERVGVAYEQYF. CDR3 in DNA: TGTGCCAGCAGTGAACGGGTAGGGGTGGCCTACGAGCAGTACTTC.

This rearrangement joins TRBV20-1 to TRBJ1-3; D not resolved. With 7 bases removed from V and 4 bases from J, the gap between germline ends came to 8 bases. This CDR3 is built from 11 residues. Germline V CDR1 and CDR2: DFQATT, SNEGSKA (reference sequence). The chain's CDR3 is CSGSEGNTIYF. In nucleotides, the CDR3 is TGCAGTGGGTCAGAAGGAAACACCATATATTTT.

The V and J genes are TRBV18 and TRBJ2-2, with 7 bases matching TRBD1. From germline, CDR1 is KGHSH and CDR2 LQKENI. There are 16 residues in the CDR3. V shed 5 bases and J 0 bases; nucleotides not matched to a gene: 6. CDR3 DNA sequence: TGTGCCAGCTCATCTCGACAGGGACCGAACACCGGGGAGCTGTTTTTT. Translation gives CASSSRQGPNTGELFF.

The V call is TRBV2, the J call TRBJ2-1; the D gene is possibly TRBD2 (6 bases). CDR1 is SNHLY, CDR2 FYNNEI, per germline. Trimming removed 9 bases from V and 7 bases from J, with 16 bases in between. The CDR3 runs 13 residues. The CDR3 nucleotides read TGTGCCAGATCAAGGAGGGCCCAGAATGAGCAGTTCTTC. Translated: CARSRRAQNEQFF.

The chain employs TRBV19 and TRBJ1-4; D is uncertain. The CDR3 extends over 15 amino acids. Trimming removed 5 bases at V and 0 bases at J, with 10 bases between. The V gene's germline CDR1 is LNHDA and CDR2 SQIVND (reference sequence). CDR3 protein: CASSPSSATNEKLFF. The CDR3 region has the DNA TGTGCCAGTAGTCCCTCGTCCGCAACTAATGAAAAACTGTTTTTT.

A single count supports this clone. The chain employs TRBV9 and TRBJ2-2, with 8 bases that match TRBD2. J was trimmed by 7 bases and V by 0 bases; bases with no gene match: 8. The germline gives CDR1 SGDLS, CDR2 YYNGEE. The CDR3 covers 16 residues. In DNA, the CDR3 is TGTGCCAGCAGCGTAGCCGGGAGGGCCCGGAACGGGGAGCTGTTTTTT. Translation gives CASSVAGRARNGELFF.

This clone was found a few times. The rearrangement links TRBV28 to TRBJ2-1, with 13 nucleotides matching TRBD2. With 1 base clipped from V and 7 bases from J, the junction kept 1 base outside the gene matches. This CDR3 has 15 residues. The V gene's germline CDR1 is MDHEN and CDR2 SYDVKM. This chain's CDR3 is CASSLSTSGRNEQFF. DNA for the CDR3: TGTGCCAGCAGTTTATCGACTAGCGGGAGGAATGAGCAGTTCTTC.

This chain connects TRBV27 to TRBJ2-7, with 7 nucleotides matching TRBD2. V lost 5 bases, J lost 2 bases, and 6 bases stayed unmatched. The germline V gene encodes CDR1 MNHEY and CDR2 SMNVEV (reference sequence). The CDR3 has 14 amino acids. The CDR3 loop reads CASSPAGTTYEQYF. In DNA form, the CDR3 reads TGTGCCAGCAGTCCCGCCGGGACTACCTACGAGCAGTACTTC.

In its sample, this clone was seen once. V usage is TRBV6-2 or TRBV6-3 and J usage is TRBJ2-3; weak D call: TRBD2 (6 bases). Per germline, CDR1 MNHEY and CDR2 SVGEGT. This CDR3 has 11 amino acids. V lost 5 bases and J lost 8, with 8 bases in between. The DNA of the CDR3 is TGTGCCAGCAGTCCGGGGGTTACGCAGTATTTT. This gives the protein CASSPGVTQYF.

This clone was counted between two and nine times. This chain links TRBV7-8 with TRBJ1-6; D call uncertain. This CDR3 region has 13 residues. Deletions cut 6 bases from V and 8 bases from J, with 11 bases between. The germline V gene encodes CDR1 SGHVS and CDR2 FQNEAQ. The CDR3 loop is CASRIDLHSPLHF. CDR3 nucleotide sequence: TGTGCCAGCAGAATTGACTTACATTCACCCCTCCACTTT.

This clone was detected once. The chain links TRBV6-6 to TRBJ1-2, with a tentative D call TRBD1 (5 bases). Looked up from germline, CDR1 is MNHNY and CDR2 is SVGAGI (reference sequence). The CDR3 extends over 14 amino acids. V was shortened by 5 bases and J by 8 bases, with 18 bases between the two germline ends. The CDR3 loop is CASSLKGGEGGYTF. CDR3 nucleotides: TGTGCCAGCAGTCTAAAGGGAGGGGAGGGGGGCTACACCTTC.